Described below is a single T cell receptor (beta chain) sequence and its context. Its target is unknown. The data belong to a study of T cell responses to AZD1222 COVID-19 vaccine. Findings of the study overall: CD4 TCRs associated with vaccination spanned spike, dominating at 160-218 and 743-854. Most donors were white British, females outnumbered males, and clonal diversity was possibly underestimated. Baseline serology detected seropositivity in only six AZD1222 recipients. The study reported that nearly half of spike-specific TCRs target unmutated variant regions.

Produced via immunoSEQ multiplex PCR; TCRdb's table is partial and in-frame only. Of 150,000 or so clones in the sample, about 81% were seen once. Trimming removed 2 bases at V and 1 base at J, with 8 bases between. This CDR3 is 14 amino acids long. In germline, CDR1 is MNHEY, CDR2 SVGAGI. The chain joins TRBV6-5 to TRBJ1-1, with D unclear. The sample here was peripheral blood, taken on day 0 of MenACWY control vaccination. This TCR came from an adult in good health. CDR3 region: CASSYRTENTEAFF. The CDR3 DNA sequence: TGTGCCAGCAGTTACCGGACCGAGAACACTGAAGCTTTCTTT.